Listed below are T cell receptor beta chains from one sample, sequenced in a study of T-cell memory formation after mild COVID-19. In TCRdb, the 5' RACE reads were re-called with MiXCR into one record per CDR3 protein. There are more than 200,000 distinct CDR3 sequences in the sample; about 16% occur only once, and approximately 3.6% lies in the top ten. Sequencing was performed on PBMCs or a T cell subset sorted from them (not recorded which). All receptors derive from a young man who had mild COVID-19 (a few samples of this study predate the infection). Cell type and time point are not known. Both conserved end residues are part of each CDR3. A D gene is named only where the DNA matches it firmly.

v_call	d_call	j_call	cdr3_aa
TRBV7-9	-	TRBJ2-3	CASSLSYRGVGDTQYF
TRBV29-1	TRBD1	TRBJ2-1	CPVYLGTGGTEQFF
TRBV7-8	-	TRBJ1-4	CASSPQGAPNEKLFF
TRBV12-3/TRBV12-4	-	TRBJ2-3	CASRRVATDTQYF
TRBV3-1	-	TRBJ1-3	CASSQDTVTGNTIYF
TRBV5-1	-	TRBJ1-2	CASSGHWDGGYTF
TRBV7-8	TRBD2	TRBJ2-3	CASSLSASGGASSTDTQYF
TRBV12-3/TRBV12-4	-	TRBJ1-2	CASSHTRSGLISNYGYTF
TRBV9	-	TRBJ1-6	CASSAADSPLHF
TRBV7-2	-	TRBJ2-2	CASSLGGLAGELFF
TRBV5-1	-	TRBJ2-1	CASSEQGFGNEQFF
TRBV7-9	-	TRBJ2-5	CASSSISGTQYF
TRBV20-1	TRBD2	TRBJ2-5	CSARDLGLAGKPQYF
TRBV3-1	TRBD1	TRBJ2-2	CASSPRTGDTGELFF
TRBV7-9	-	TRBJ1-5	CASSLTSLEPQHF
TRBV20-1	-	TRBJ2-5	CSARRGAETQYF